This T cell receptor (beta chain) was recorded in a study of cytomegalovirus exposure and HLA in healthy donors (dated 2017 in TCRdb). About the study as a whole: According to a later analysis, the approximately 120 validation repertoires were produced on the same platform as the approximately 600 repertoires of the first cohort. The study aimed to test whether signatures of past pathogen exposure could be identified by cataloging public T cell receptors. In addition to the first cohort of hundreds of subjects, a separate validation cohort of approximately 130 different subjects was used. High-throughput TCR immunosequencing, statistical association of individual TCRs with disease status, and machine learning were combined to predict cytomegalovirus infection status.

Study-level results and caveats: The validation cohort had no HLA typing available for a later analysis, so co-occurrence within that cohort was assessed over all 120 repertoires. A few of the identified cytomegalovirus-associated TCR beta chains were confirmed in vitro to be specific for cytomegalovirus antigens. Subsequent analysis determined that TCRs grouped into clusters in the first cohort also showed a tendency toward co-occurrence across the 90 to 150 validation repertoires, and about 94% of cluster scores exceeded 0. The classifier was reported to diagnose cytomegalovirus status with high specificity and sensitivity in both the original and validation cohorts. The authors suggested that the approach could potentially be extended to other disease states and immunological phenotypes. While some public TCRs were present in many individuals, most TCR sequences turned up only very rarely across donors. In the study, 150 to 200 TCR beta chains were listed as associated with cytomegalovirus.

Library construction relied on the immunoSEQ multiplex PCR assay. The published analysis was carried out like this. A statistical classification framework was built for diagnosing cytomegalovirus status from the catalog of TCR beta chain sequences. Drawn from immuneACCESS, this table holds only the in-frame rearrangements with V and J called that TCRdb kept. Clones are partly lost; checked studies trace under half to an unresolved V gene and leave the rest unexplained. Clonal size and the V and J genes are those of that table, whereas D and trimming came from the DNA. This sample comprises about 170,000 clones, roughly nine tenths of them detected only once. 5.7% of the sample rests with the top ten. Including cysteine and phenylalanine, the CDR3 has 15 amino acids. Of all the DNA, just the CDR3 is kept, 45 bases in frame from base 1. V drops 6 bases and J drops 4 bases, leaving 16 bases in between. From the germline V gene, CDR1 is MNHEY and CDR2 is SVGAGI.

Separate from the approximately 730-subject first cohort, the validation cohort of 90 to 150 subjects was the group to which the donors belonged. On this clone: This receptor's antigen is unknown. Base qualities are not provided; no much larger clone lies one nucleotide away.

Source material: PBMCs. The receptor chain draws on TRBV6-5 and TRBJ1-5; TRBD1 could be the D gene, as 6 bases match. The sequence was obtained from a woman aged 30 to 39 in good health and CMV-seronegative. The sequenced DNA is TGTGCCAGCAGGGAACAGGGCCTACCAAATCAGCCCCAGCATTTT. Its protein is CASREQGLPNQPQHF.